These 18 T cell receptor beta chains share one sample of origin, sequenced in a study of T cells after yellow fever vaccination (dated by TCRdb to between 2018 and 2021). Explained via the paper, the treatment or condition label denotes: live attenuated yellow fever vaccine strain. The method was 5' RACE. Sequencing was performed on an Illumina HiSeq 2500. Using fastp at Q25 and MiXCR, TCRdb reprocessed the public reads and kept productive beta chains. Duplicate CDR3 protein sequences are folded into a single record with the most common DNA and genes. This sample lists 500,000 to 650,000 distinct CDR3 sequences; roughly a sixth were detected once. The ten biggest clones cover 17% of the sample. Source: PBMCs, taken 4 to 6 days after the first yellow fever vaccination. The receptors derive from a man aged 18 to 29 who received the YFV17D yellow fever vaccine.

V is TRBV9 and J is TRBJ2-5, with TRBD2 matching 11 bases. The length of the CDR3 is 19 residues. Germline CDR1 and CDR2: SGDLS and YYNGEE. The V segment lost 0 bases and the J segment 2 bases; nucleotides outside the gene matches: 12. The CDR3: CASSVGWSSSGGDQETQYF. CDR3 sequence (DNA): TGTGCCAGCAGCGTAGGTTGGTCGAGTAGCGGGGGGGATCAAGAGACCCAGTACTTC.

The chain employs TRBV6-1 and TRBJ1-5, with 7 nucleotides matching TRBD1. Germline-derived CDR1 and CDR2 are MNHNS and SASEGT. The CDR3 sequence is 18 residues long. Losses at the gene ends were 5 bases for V and 0 bases for J; bases not matched to a gene: 13. CDR3 residues: CASSIQTGAFYSNQPQHF. For the CDR3, the DNA is TGTGCCAGCAGTATCCAAACAGGGGCGTTTTATAGCAATCAGCCCCAGCATTTT.

This clonotype has more than one count but fewer than ten. V and J are TRBV5-1 and TRBJ1-2, with 7 bases matching TRBD1. This CDR3 spans 15 amino acids. Germline V gene sequence: CDR1 SGHRS, CDR2 YFSETQ. V shed 3 bases and J 1 base; nucleotides not matched to a gene: 6. For the CDR3, the DNA is TGCGCCAGCAGCTCATCCGGGACAGTTAACTATGGCTACACCTTC. It specifies CASSSSGTVNYGYTF.

This clonotype was observed at least ten times. The gene calls are TRBV5-1 and TRBJ2-1; 10 nucleotides align to TRBD2. V lost 1 base and J lost 5; bases outside the gene matches: 6. Germline CDR1 is SGHRS and CDR2 is YFSETQ. The CDR3 loop spans 16 amino acids. CDR3 DNA sequence: TGCGCCAGCAGCTTGACCCCCAGCGGGGGGGACAATGAGCAGTTCTTC. It specifies CASSLTPSGGDNEQFF.

The chain couples TRBV5-1 to TRBJ2-7; D possibly corresponds to TRBD2 (6 bases). The CDR3 sequence is 14 residues long. CDR1 and CDR2 (germline): SGHRS, YFSETQ. Trimming took 0 bases from V and 9 from J, leaving 16 bases between them. Here the CDR3 DNA reads TGCGCCAGCAGCTTGGTTGGAGGGAGAAATGGGCAGTACTTC. This encodes CASSLVGGRNGQYF.

Only a few counts were recorded for this clonotype. This chain uses TRBV6-5 with TRBJ2-3, with TRBD2 identical over 8 bases. V lost 4 bases to trimming and J lost 3 bases; unmatched junction nucleotides: 6. Germline lookup yields CDR1 MNHEY and CDR2 SVGAGI. The CDR3 is made up of 15 amino acids. The CDR3 DNA is TGTGCCAGCAGTTCTTATCGGGGGGGAACAGATACGCAGTATTTT. Translation: CASSSYRGGTDTQYF.

V and J are TRBV20-1 and TRBJ2-1; 8 bases line up with TRBD2. Germline trimming cut 2 bases from V and 8 bases from J; bases unmatched to any gene: 8. The germline V gene has CDR1 DFQATT and CDR2 SNEGSKA (reference sequence). This CDR3 is 14 amino acids long. CDR3 in amino acids: CSARKRGSWYEQFF. The CDR3 coding sequence is TGCAGTGCTAGAAAGCGGGGGAGCTGGTATGAGCAGTTCTTC.

The chain combines TRBV5-6 with TRBJ1-5; TRBD1 agrees at 8 bases. V dropped 0 bases and J dropped 6; count of bases not matched to a gene: 8. This CDR3 comprises 16 residues. Germline V gene sequence: CDR1 SGHDT, CDR2 YYEEEE. In DNA, the CDR3 is TGTGCCAGCAGCTTGGCCTTCGGACAGGGCTTTCAGCCCCAGCATTTT. Translated: CASSLAFGQGFQPQHF.

This clonotype was seen a few times. V gene TRBV7-2 combines with J gene TRBJ1-1; D remains unclear. CDR1 and CDR2 from the germline V gene are SGHTA and FQGNSA. This CDR3 has 16 amino acids. V lost 3 bases and J 5 bases, leaving 19 bases between the germline ends. This CDR3 is CASSFFGLGVRTEAFF. DNA for the CDR3: TGTGCCAGCAGCTTTTTCGGTTTAGGTGTGCGTACTGAAGCTTTCTTT.

The chain joins TRBV6-5 to TRBJ1-1; D remains unclear. Trimming pared 0 bases from V and 0 bases from J, leaving 14 bases between. Germline loops: CDR1 MNHEY, CDR2 SVGAGI. The CDR3 spans 17 residues. CDR3 coding DNA: TGTGCCAGCAGTTACTCGTTCTCAACCCTAATGAACACTGAAGCTTTCTTT. This sequence encodes CASSYSFSTLMNTEAFF.

The chain employs TRBV7-2 and TRBJ2-5, with TRBD2 identical over 11 bases. The CDR3 runs to 20 residues. V lost 0 bases to trimming and J lost 0 bases; unmatched junction nucleotides: 12. The V gene's germline CDR1 is SGHTA and CDR2 FQGNSA. CDR3 in amino acids: CASSLAGTSGTLWYQETQYF. As DNA, the CDR3 is TGTGCCAGCAGCTTAGCGGGGACTAGCGGAACCCTTTGGTACCAAGAGACCCAGTACTTC.

This chain links TRBV29-1 with TRBJ1-2, with TRBD1 identical over 7 bases. This CDR3 is 11 amino acids long. Germline CDR1 and CDR2: SQVTM and ANQGSEA. The ends lost 7 bases at V and 7 bases at J; junction bases unmatched: 6. CDR3 sequence reads: CSAYDRAGYTF. CDR3 in DNA: TGCAGCGCCTACGACAGGGCTGGCTACACCTTC.

In its sample, this clonotype was seen many times. V is TRBV20-1 and J is TRBJ2-7, with 7 bases that match TRBD2. The CDR3 loop spans 15 amino acids. J lost 7 bases, V lost 0 bases, and 12 bases had no gene match. Germline-derived CDR1 and CDR2 are DFQATT and SNEGSKA (reference sequence). Written as DNA, the CDR3 is TGCAGTGCTAGAGAATTGGCGGGAGTCTTGTGGGAGCAGTACGTC. It yields the protein CSARELAGVLWEQYV.

The rearrangement uses TRBV30 and TRBJ1-1; D is possibly TRBD1 (5 bases). Germline-derived CDR1 and CDR2 are GTSNPN and SVGIG (reference sequence). The CDR3 is made up of 12 amino acids. Trimming pared 0 bases from V and 4 bases from J, leaving 6 bases between. The CDR3, as DNA: TGTGCCTGGAGTGTAGACAGCACTGAAGCTTTCTTT. Protein: CAWSVDSTEAFF.

This clonotype was counted a few times. The chain links TRBV20-1 to TRBJ1-4; 12 bases are a match to TRBD1. Germline V gene data show CDR1 as DFQATT and CDR2 as SNEGSKA (reference sequence). CDR3 length: 14 residues. J lost 7 bases, V lost 5 bases, and 5 bases had no gene match. The CDR3 loop reads CSAWDRGRGEKLFF. In DNA, the CDR3 is TGCAGTGCTTGGGACAGGGGGCGCGGTGAAAAACTGTTTTTT.

This clonotype has just a few counts. The rearrangement links TRBV12-3 or TRBV12-4 to TRBJ2-1; D uncertain. V gave up 7 bases and J gave up 5 bases, with 12 bases separating them. This CDR3 contains 13 residues. Written as DNA, the CDR3 is TGTGCCAGCACCGGGTACTACGACAATGAGCAGTTCTTC. Its protein product is CASTGYYDNEQFF.

This clonotype occurred a few times. The gene calls are TRBV2 and TRBJ2-1, with D tentatively TRBD1 (5 bases). The CDR3 totals 13 residues. The ends were cut back, 7 bases at V and 7 bases at J, with 14 bases in the middle. Germline CDR1 is SNHLY and CDR2 is FYNNEI. The CDR3 is CASTRRGRNEQFF. For the CDR3, the DNA is TGTGCCAGCACCCGAAGGGGCAGGAATGAGCAGTTCTTC.

The chain uses TRBV20-1 and TRBJ2-1; D is undetermined. The germline CDR1 and CDR2 sequences are DFQATT and SNEGSKA (reference sequence). The CDR3 loop spans 14 amino acids. V shed 3 bases and J shed 2 bases, with 11 bases lying between them. CDR3 residues: CSASPASPYNEQFF. The CDR3 region has the DNA TGCAGTGCTAGTCCGGCTAGTCCCTACAATGAGCAGTTCTTC.